One sample yielded the 20 T cell receptor beta chains listed below, sequenced in a study of cytomegalovirus exposure and HLA in healthy donors. In the PCR, 60 Vbeta and 13 Jbeta primers were used. Repertoires were generated with immunoSEQ multiplex PCR, while TCRdb's copy carries only in-frame clones and drops some. The table shows some 98,000 clones, with around 86% occurring only once. The sequenced sample was PBMCs. The receptors shown here come from a female donor in good health and CMV-seropositive.

The chain carries TRBV2 and TRBJ1-1, with TRBD1 identical over 7 bases. The ends lost 3 bases at V and 2 bases at J; junction bases unmatched: 3. This CDR3 region has 14 residues. Germline assignment: CDR1 SNHLY and CDR2 FYNNEI. CDR3 loop: CASSEQGENTEAFF. The CDR3 DNA reads TGTGCCAGCAGTGAGCAGGGGGAAAACACTGAAGCTTTCTTT.

V is TRBV7-9 and J is TRBJ2-5, with D perhaps matching TRBD2 (5 bases). The CDR3 totals 15 residues. Germline V lookup: CDR1 SEHNR, CDR2 FQNEAQ (reference sequence). Trimming pared 7 bases from V and 3 bases from J, leaving 18 bases between. CDR3 sequence: CASTSSRGMKETQYF. The CDR3 nucleotides are TGTGCCAGCACCTCCAGCCGAGGGATGAAAGAGACCCAGTACTTC.

CDR3 DNA: TGTGCCAGCAGCTCCAGCGAGAGAGGTGAGACCCAGTACTTC. It encodes CASSSSERGETQYF. The J gene is TRBJ2-5, the V gene TRBV7-2, with D unclear. Germline CDR1 SGHTA, CDR2 FQGNSA. The CDR3 contains 14 residues. V lost 4 bases and J lost 5, with 14 bases in between.

The rearrangement uses TRBV4-1 and TRBJ2-7; 9 nucleotides match TRBD2. The V and J ends lost 1 base and 3 bases, in that order; junction bases with no gene match: 4. The CDR3 runs to 15 residues. Germline values: CDR1 MGHRA, CDR2 YSYEKL. The DNA of the CDR3 is TGCGCCAGCAGCCAAGTAGCGGGAGATCACTACGAGCAGTACTTC. Amino acid sequence: CASSQVAGDHYEQYF.

V and J are TRBV11-1 and TRBJ2-7, with 7 bases fitting TRBD1. In germline, CDR1 is SGHAT, CDR2 FQDESV (reference sequence). Trimming cost V 6 bases and J 0 bases; bases outside gene matches: 2. The CDR3 totals 13 residues. In DNA, the CDR3 is TGTGCCAGCAGTTACAGGGGCTCCTACGAGCAGTACTTC. Its protein product is CASSYRGSYEQYF. The full variable domain, in which reference TRBV11-1 and TRBJ2-7 provide the parts outside the CDR3, is EAEVAQSPRYKITEKSQAVAFWCDPISGHATLYWYRQILGQGPELLVQFQDESVVDDSQLPKDRFSAERLKGVDSTLKIQPAELGDSAMYLCASSYRGSYEQYFGPGTRLTVT.

The chain has TRBV7-9 and TRBJ1-5, with a possible D match to TRBD1 (6 bases). V lost 3 bases to trimming and J lost 4 bases, with 10 bases between them. The CDR3 extends over 14 amino acids. CDR1 and CDR2 from the germline V gene are SEHNR and FQNEAQ (reference sequence). CDR3 region: CASSFSTGNQPQHF. As DNA, the CDR3 is TGTGCCAGCAGCTTCTCTACAGGGAATCAGCCCCAGCATTTT.

The gene calls are TRBV7-6 and TRBJ2-3; TRBD1 matches 9 bases. Germline V gene data show CDR1 as SGHVS and CDR2 as FNYEAQ. CDR3 size: 15 residues. V lost 4 bases, J lost 5 bases, and 7 bases stayed unmatched. CDR3 in DNA: TGTGCCAGCAGCTCGGGGGGACAGGGTCAAGATACGCAGTATTTT. As protein: CASSSGGQGQDTQYF. The full variable domain, its missing parts supplied by reference TRBV7-6 and TRBJ2-3, is GAGVSQSPRYKVTKRGQDVALRCDPISGHVSLYWYRQALGQGPEFLTYFNYEAQQDKSGLPNDRFSAERPEGSISTLTIQRTEQRDSAMYRCASSSGGQGQDTQYFGPGTRLTVL.

The V and J genes are TRBV6-1 and TRBJ2-6; D possibly corresponds to TRBD2 (6 bases). The V gene lost 10 bases and the J gene lost 2 bases, with 12 bases spanning the gap. The CDR3 is 14 residues long. Germline CDR1 and CDR2: MNHNS and SASEGT. The chain's CDR3 is CATTPGAGANVLTF. As DNA, the CDR3 is TGTGCCACCACGCCGGGGGCTGGGGCCAACGTCCTGACTTTC.

The gene calls are TRBV2 and TRBJ1-6, with TRBD1 identical over 9 bases. The ends lost 1 base at V and 3 bases at J; junction bases unmatched: 4. Looked up from germline, CDR1 is SNHLY and CDR2 is FYNNEI. The CDR3 extends over 17 amino acids. The CDR3 DNA reads TGTGCCAGCAGTGAAGTCACAGGGGGCGGCTATAATTCACCCCTCCACTTT. Translating it yields CASSEVTGGGYNSPLHF. Supplemented by reference TRBV2 and TRBJ1-6, the full variable domain reads EPEVTQTPSHQVTQMGQEVILRCVPISNHLYFYWYRQILGQKVEFLVSFYNNEISEKSEIFDDQFSVERPDGSNFTLKIRSTKLEDSAMYFCASSEVTGGGYNSPLHFGNGTRLTVT.

This chain uses TRBV21-1 with TRBJ2-3; the DNA was not used to check the table's D call, TRBD2. TRBV21-1 is designated a pseudogene. This CDR3 region has 18 residues. For the CDR3, the DNA is TGTGCCAGCAGCAAAATTAGGACTAGCGGGAGGAGCACAGATACGCAGTATTTT. This sequence encodes CASSKIRTSGRSTDTQYF.

The chain has TRBV2 and TRBJ1-1; no clear D gene. Germline V gene data show CDR1 as SNHLY and CDR2 as FYNNEI. The CDR3 is 17 amino acids. Trimming removed 2 bases at V and 0 bases at J, with 16 bases between. The DNA for the CDR3 is TGTGCCAGCAGTGAATGGGGAGTATTGATGCTGAACACTGAAGCTTTCTTT. Translation gives CASSEWGVLMLNTEAFF.

The chain joins TRBV10-2 to TRBJ1-2, with TRBD1 as a possible D gene (5 bases). The CDR3 runs to 16 residues. The V gene lost 2 bases and the J gene lost 2 bases, with 15 bases spanning the gap. CDR1 is WSHSY and CDR2 is SAAADI in the germline V gene. CDR3 nucleotide sequence: TGCGCCAGCAGTGAGGTTGTCTGGGACTCAAACTATGGCTACACCTTC. Translation gives CASSEVVWDSNYGYTF.

The CDR3 reads CASSEAPIAQPQHF. CDR3 DNA: TGTGCCAGCAGTGAGGCGCCCATAGCTCAGCCCCAGCATTTT. This sequence joins TRBV6-1 and TRBJ1-5; D not resolved. The CDR3 covers 14 residues. V dropped 3 bases and J dropped 6 bases, with 12 bases sitting between them. CDR1 and CDR2 from the germline V gene are MNHNS and SASEGT.

The chain carries TRBV28 and TRBJ2-7, with 7 bases matching TRBD1. Trimming took 8 bases from V and 1 from J; bases not matched to a gene: 2. This CDR3 spans 12 amino acids. The germline gives CDR1 MDHEN, CDR2 SYDVKM. CDR3 region: CASGTASYEQYF. The CDR3 nucleotides read TGTGCCAGCGGGACAGCTTCCTACGAGCAGTACTTC. Looking up the rest from reference TRBV28 and TRBJ2-7 gives the full variable domain: DVKVTQSSRYLVKRTGEKVFLECVQDMDHENMFWYRQDPGLGLRLIYFSYDVKMKEKGDIPEGYSVSREKKERFSLILESASTNQTSMYLCASGTASYEQYFGPGTRLTVT.

The rearrangement joins TRBV6-5 to TRBJ2-7; unclear D gene. Germline-derived CDR1 and CDR2 are MNHEY and SVGAGI. The V end was cut by 0 bases, the J end by 7 bases, with 4 bases between. This CDR3 contains 11 residues. The CDR3 protein is CASSYSTEQYF. Written as DNA, the CDR3 is TGTGCCAGCAGTTACTCGACTGAGCAGTACTTC.

V is TRBV7-8 and J is TRBJ1-1, with D uncertain. Trimming cost V 0 bases and J 5 bases, with 10 bases left between them. In germline, CDR1 is SGHVS, CDR2 FQNEAQ. The length of the CDR3 is 14 residues. Here the CDR3 DNA reads TGTGCCAGCAGCTTAGCAGGGTCGGGAACTGAAGCTTTCTTT. Its protein product is CASSLAGSGTEAFF.

The chain links TRBV5-1 to TRBJ2-7, with 8 bases matching TRBD1. CDR1 is SGHRS, CDR2 YFSETQ, per germline. With 3 bases clipped from V and 2 bases from J, the junction kept 7 bases outside the gene matches. The length of the CDR3 is 15 residues. For the CDR3, the DNA is TGCGCCAGCAGCTATGTGGGACAGGAGACCTACGAGCAGTACTTC. Amino acids: CASSYVGQETYEQYF. The variable domain in full, with the rest retrieved from reference TRBV5-1 and TRBJ2-7, is KAGVTQTPRYLIKTRGQQVTLSCSPISGHRSVSWYQQTPGQGLQFLFEYFSETQRNKGNFPGRFSGRQFSNSRSEMNVSTLELGDSALYLCASSYVGQETYEQYFGPGTRLTVT.

This chain uses TRBV30 with TRBJ1-1; D might be TRBD1 (6 bases). This CDR3 region has 16 residues. Trimming took 4 bases from V and 3 from J, leaving 21 bases between them. Germline CDR1 GTSNPN, CDR2 SVGIG (reference sequence). The CDR3 nucleotides are TGTGCCTGGACCCCCGAGCGGGGGCGCGTGGACACTGAAGCTTTCTTT. As protein: CAWTPERGRVDTEAFF.

This clone was observed once. One end of the junction fails to match germline, which may point to a read error. This sequence joins TRBV6-5 and TRBJ1-4, with 9 bases aligning to TRBD1. Germline assignment: CDR1 MNHEY and CDR2 SVGAGI. The CDR3 is 12 amino acids. CDR3 DNA sequence: TGTGCCAGCAGTTGGACAGGGGAAAAACCGTTTTTT. Its protein is CASSWTGEKPFF.

The chain couples TRBV19 to TRBJ2-1; 7 nucleotides match TRBD2. The junction had 10 bases not matched to a gene; V was cut back by 8 bases and J by 0 bases. The germline CDR1 and CDR2 sequences are LNHDA and SQIVND (reference sequence). The CDR3 runs to 16 residues. The CDR3 spells CASGWAGESSYNEQFF. The CDR3 bases are TGTGCCAGTGGGTGGGCGGGGGAGAGCTCCTACAATGAGCAGTTCTTC. Combining the CDR3 with reference TRBV19 and TRBJ2-1 gives the whole variable domain DGGITQSPKYLFRKEGQNVTLSCEQNLNHDAMYWYRQDPGQGLRLIYYSQIVNDFQKGDIAEGYSVSREKKESFPLTVTSAQKNPTAFYLCASGWAGESSYNEQFFGPGTRLTVL.